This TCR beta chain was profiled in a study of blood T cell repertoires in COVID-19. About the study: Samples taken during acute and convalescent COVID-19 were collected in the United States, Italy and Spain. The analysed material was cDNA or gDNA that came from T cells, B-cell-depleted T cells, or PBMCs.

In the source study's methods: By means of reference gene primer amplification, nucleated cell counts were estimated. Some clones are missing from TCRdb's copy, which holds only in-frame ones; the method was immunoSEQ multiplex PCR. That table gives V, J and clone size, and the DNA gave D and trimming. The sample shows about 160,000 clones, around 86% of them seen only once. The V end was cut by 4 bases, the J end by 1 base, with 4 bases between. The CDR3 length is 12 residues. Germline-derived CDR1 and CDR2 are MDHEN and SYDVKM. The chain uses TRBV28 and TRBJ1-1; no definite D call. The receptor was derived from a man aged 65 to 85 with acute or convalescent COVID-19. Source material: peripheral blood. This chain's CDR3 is CASSYKNTEAFF. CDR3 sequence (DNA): TGTGCCAGCAGTTACAAGAACACTGAAGCTTTCTTT.